These T cell receptor beta chains were read from a single sample in a study of T cell repertoires in cytomegalovirus infection. TCRdb reanalysed the reads using MiXCR and keeps one entry per CDR3 protein. In the table there are 350,000 to 450,000 distinct CDR3 sequences, 15% to 20% of which are singletons. The specimen sequenced was PBMCs. All receptors derive from a human donor in good health (CMV status not recorded). Some clones in this sample may be carry-over from other donors' samples. Each CDR3 is given with its conserved first and last residue. Fields, in order: D gene, V gene, CDR3 protein. D genes are given only for firm matches.

>TRBD1|TRBV6-1
CASSPGTDTDTQYF
>TRBD2|TRBV6-4
CASSVAGGTGELFF
>-|TRBV18
CASSPRSLQETQYF
>-|TRBV27
CASSPQTVSNQPQHF
>-|TRBV29-1
CSVEPRGALDGTEAFF
>TRBD2|TRBV7-6
CASSLFGGVSYEQYF
>-|TRBV5-4
CASSLRGTNYGYTF
>-|TRBV11-3
CASSLGERWGAPRNEQFF
>TRBD2|TRBV28
CASSSQTSGGSNNEQFF
>TRBD2|TRBV5-1
CASSHGTSGNEQFF
>TRBD1|TRBV5-1
CASSLTGTGIRFF
>-|TRBV7-1
CASSSASRPQPQHF
>-|TRBV19
CASSIQRQISNQPQHF
>-|TRBV7-8
CASQIAGTDTQYF
>-|TRBV6-1
CASRYLTARPGYTF
>TRBD2|TRBV7-9
CASERSSGEGEQFF
>-|TRBV19
CARPPRNTIYF
>-|TRBV6-6
CASRGVQGNQPQHF
>-|TRBV4-1
CASSPSGLRTDTQYF
>-|TRBV7-8
CASSQNQDPWGTDTQYF
>-|TRBV20-1
CSAPNRATEAFF
>-|TRBV27
CASRLNNLDTQYF